A single TCR beta chain is shown here with its context. Its antigen is still unknown. Semi-nested PCR with Nested Universal Primer A followed constant-region reverse priming of full-length variable regions. TCRdb reprocessed the 5' RACE reads via MiXCR and lists one record per CDR3 protein. The sample includes roughly 23,000 distinct CDR3 sequences, about 30% seen only once; the top ten take about 2.4%. Study-wide findings and caveats: The TCR gene usage of tumor memory CD4+ T cells clustered together with blood and lymph node memory CD4+ cells and with lymph node naive CD4+ cells.

The CDR3 runs 15 residues. The germline V gene encodes CDR1 ENHRY and CDR2 SYGVKD. With 3 bases removed from V and 3 bases from J, the gap between germline ends came to 12 bases. The V call is TRBV10-3, the J call TRBJ2-4; TRBD2 might be the D (6 bases). The clonotype comes from a female donor with breast cancer. Sequencing input: tumor-infiltrating naive CD4+ T cells sorted from the breast tumor. The subset was: naive CD4+ T cells, CD4+CD45RA+CD25-. This CDR3 is CAISDGGLVKNIQYF. The CDR3 coding sequence is TGTGCCATCAGTGACGGGGGTCTGGTCAAAAACATTCAGTACTTC.